This entry describes one T cell receptor (beta chain). Its antigen is as yet unknown. Profiled with immunoSEQ multiplex PCR; TCRdb holds only in-frame clones, not every one. The repertoire has some 34,000 clones, about 97% of them found once; the top ten carry under 7%. Germline V gene data show CDR1 as SGHRS and CDR2 as YFSETQ. Losses at the gene ends were 0 bases for V and 10 bases for J; bases not matched to a gene: 4. The CDR3 is 13 residues long. The sample comes from a study of T cells in tuberculosis. Study as a whole: This South African cohort compared adolescents with or without latent tuberculosis against adults with active tuberculosis. Whole-study findings and limits: Classification accuracy was 87% (AUROC 0.7 to 0.95) with the GMM-specific repertoire. Active tuberculosis TCR-alpha repertoires lay closer to GMM-specific TCRs than IGRA-negative controls, suggesting clonal expansion. Smaller alpha distances in active tuberculosis partly reflected shorter CDR3-alpha lengths.

The source material was PBMCs. This sequence joins TRBV5-1 and TRBJ2-1; 7 bases agree with TRBD2. This TCR derives from a donor aged 10-30 years with latent tuberculosis or without tuberculosis infection. CDR3 loop: CASSLGGEGEQFF. Here the CDR3 DNA reads TGCGCCAGCAGCTTGGGAGGGGAGGGGGAGCAGTTCTTC.